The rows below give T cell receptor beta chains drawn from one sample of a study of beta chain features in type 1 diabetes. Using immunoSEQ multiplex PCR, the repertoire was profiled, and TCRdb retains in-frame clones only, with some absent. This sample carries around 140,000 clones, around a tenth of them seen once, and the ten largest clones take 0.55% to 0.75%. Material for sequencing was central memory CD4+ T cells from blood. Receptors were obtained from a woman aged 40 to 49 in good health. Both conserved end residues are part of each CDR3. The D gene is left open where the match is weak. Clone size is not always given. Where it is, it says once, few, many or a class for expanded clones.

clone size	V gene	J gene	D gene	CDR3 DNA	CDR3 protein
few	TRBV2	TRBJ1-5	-	TGTGCCAGCAGTGAAGCGCTTCGACTTCGGGGGCAGCCCCAGCATTTT	CASSEALRLRGQPQHF
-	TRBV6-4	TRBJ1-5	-	TGTGCCAGCAAACGTGGACAGTATAGCAATCAGCCCCAGCATTTT	CASKRGQYSNQPQHF
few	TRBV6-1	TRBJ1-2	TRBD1	TGTGCCAGCAGGGACAGGGGCTTCGGCTACACCTTC	CASRDRGFGYTF
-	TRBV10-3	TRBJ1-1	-	TGTGCCGCACAGGGAAATGAAAACACTGAAGCTTTCTTT	CAAQGNENTEAFF
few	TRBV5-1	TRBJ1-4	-	TGCGCTTCCGGGGATAATGAAAAACTGTTTTTT	CASGDNEKLFF
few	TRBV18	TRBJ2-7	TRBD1	TGTGCCAGCTCACCACCGGGACAGGGTCTTTTCGAGCAGTACTTC	CASSPPGQGLFEQYF
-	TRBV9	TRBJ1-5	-	TGTGCCAGCAGCATCCATAGCAATCAGCCCCAGCATTTT	CASSIHSNQPQHF
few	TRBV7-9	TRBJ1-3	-	TGTGCCAGCAGCTTACCAACCGGGACACAGCTCTCTGGAAACACCATATATTTT	CASSLPTGTQLSGNTIYF
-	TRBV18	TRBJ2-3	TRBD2	TGTGCCAGCTCACCCAGCAGCGCCAGCGGGGGTGATACGCAGTATTTT	CASSPSSASGGDTQYF
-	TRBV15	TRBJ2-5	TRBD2	TGTGCCACCAGGCTAGCGGGGGGGCAAGAGACCCAGTACTTC	CATRLAGGQETQYF
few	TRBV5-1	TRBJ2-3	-	TGCGCCAGCAGCTTGACAGGGGGGGTCCTTAGCACAGATACGCAGTATTTT	CASSLTGGVLSTDTQYF
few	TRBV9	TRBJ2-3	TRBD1	TGTGCCAGCAGCGTAGGGGGGGGACAGGGTGCAGATACGCAGTATTTT	CASSVGGGQGADTQYF
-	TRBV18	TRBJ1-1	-	TGTGCCAGCTCTCAGGGTAAGGGCACTGAAGCTTTCTTT	CASSQGKGTEAFF
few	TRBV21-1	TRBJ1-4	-	TGTGCCAGCAGGGGAGGGGTCCGTCGGGGGCTGTTTTTT	CASRGGVRRGLFF
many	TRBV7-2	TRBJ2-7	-	TGTGCCAGCAGCTTAGACTATACCGGCGAGCAGTACTTC	CASSLDYTGEQYF
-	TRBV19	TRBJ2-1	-	TGTGCCAGTAAGGTTAGCAGACACCCGGGGAATGAGCAGTTCTTC	CASKVSRHPGNEQFF
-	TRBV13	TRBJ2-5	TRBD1	TGTGCCAGCAGCTCGACTGGGTGGACAGGGGGTCAAGAGACCCAGTACTTC	CASSSTGWTGGQETQYF
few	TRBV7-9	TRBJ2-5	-	TGTGCCAGCAGCGTAAAAAGACAGGCAAAAGAGACCCAGTACTTC	CASSVKRQAKETQYF
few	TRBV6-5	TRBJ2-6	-	TGTGCCAGCAGACAACAGGGTTCGGGGGCCAACGTCCTGACTTTC	CASRQQGSGANVLTF
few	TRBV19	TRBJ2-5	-	TGTGCCAGTAGTACGGGACTCAAGCTTGGGACCCAGTACTTC	CASSTGLKLGTQYF
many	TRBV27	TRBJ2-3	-	TGTGCCAGCAGTTTGACTAGTTTGGCTCTTTATACGCAGTATTTT	CASSLTSLALYTQYF
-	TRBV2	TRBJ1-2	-	TGTGCCAGCAGTGCGGCGGAGGACTATGGCTACACCTTC	CASSAAEDYGYTF
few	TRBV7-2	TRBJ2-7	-	TGTGCCAGCAGCTTAGTGCCATTCAGGCAGTACTTC	CASSLVPFRQYF
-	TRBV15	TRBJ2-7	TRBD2	TGTGCCACCAGCCGGGGACTAGCGGGGGCCGGGGGGGAGCAGTACTTC	CATSRGLAGAGGEQYF
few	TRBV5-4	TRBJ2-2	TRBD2	TGTGCCAGCAGCTCCGGGACTAGCGTTTTCACCGGGGAGCTGTTTTTT	CASSSGTSVFTGELFF
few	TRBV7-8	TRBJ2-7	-	TGTGCCAGCAGCTTAGAACACGCCGCCTACGAGCAGTACTTC	CASSLEHAAYEQYF
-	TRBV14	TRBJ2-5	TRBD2	TGTGCCAGCAGCCAAGAGTGGATAGGACTAGCGTATCGGGAGACCCAGTACTTC	CASSQEWIGLAYRETQYF
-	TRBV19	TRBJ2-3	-	TGTGCCAGTACCGAATCGGGGTCGGCGAGCACAGATACGCAGTATTTT	CASTESGSASTDTQYF